This entry concerns a single T cell receptor (beta chain). This entry belongs to a study of T cell responses to AZD1222 COVID-19 vaccine. Profiled with immunoSEQ multiplex PCR; TCRdb holds only in-frame clones, not every one. Among approximately 140,000 clones, roughly 90% were seen once, and the ten largest hold 2.9%. Trimming pared 3 bases from V and 1 base from J, leaving 15 bases between. The germline CDR1 and CDR2 sequences are SNHLY and FYNNEI. CDR3 length equals 16 residues. The sequence was obtained from an adult in good health. The starting material was peripheral blood, obtained on day 0 of AZD1222 vaccination. This rearrangement joins TRBV2 to TRBJ1-1; tentatively, D is TRBD1 (6 bases). This chain's CDR3 is CASSEIPGHPNTEAFF. DNA of the CDR3: TGTGCCAGCAGTGAGATACCGGGACACCCGAACACTGAAGCTTTCTTT.